Following are 23 T cell receptor beta chains from one sample sequenced in a study of cytomegalovirus exposure and HLA in healthy donors (dated by TCRdb to about 2017). Library generation was performed with the immunoSEQ multiplex PCR assay. For the multiplex PCR, a mixture combining 60 forward primers for TCR Vbeta segments and 13 reverse primers for TCR Jbeta segments was used. Held by TCRdb, this immuneACCESS table contains in-frame sequences only and omits some clones. Under half of the omission traces to an unresolved V gene where checked; the cause of the rest is unknown. The sample table lists under 150,000 clones, over 75% of them with a count of one. Approximately 1.2% of the sample comes from the top ten. The sample comprised PBMCs. Receptors were obtained from a man aged 45-65 years in good health and CMV-seronegative.

This clone has just a few counts. The chain has TRBV11-1 and TRBJ1-1; D uncertain. V was pared by 1 base and J by 0 bases, with 9 bases between. This CDR3 comprises 15 residues. Germline V lookup: CDR1 SGHAT, CDR2 FQDESV (reference sequence). The CDR3 DNA is TGTGCCAGCAGCTTAGAGTCGAGGATGAACACTGAAGCTTTCTTT. The encoded protein is CASSLESRMNTEAFF.

J is TRBJ1-5 and V is TRBV7-6, with 11 nucleotides matching TRBD1. J was trimmed by 1 base and V by 5 bases; bases with no gene match: 4. From germline, CDR1 is SGHVS and CDR2 FNYEAQ. The CDR3 covers 16 residues. CDR3 bases: TGTGCCAGCAGCCTTGGACAGGGGGCGAGCAATCAGCCCCAGCATTTT. Protein product: CASSLGQGASNQPQHF.

The V and J genes are TRBV28 and TRBJ1-1, with D possibly being TRBD1 (5 bases). The CDR3 is made up of 14 amino acids. CDR1 and CDR2 (germline): MDHEN, SYDVKM. V lost 5 bases and J lost 0, with 10 bases in between. CDR3 in amino acids: CASSARQMNTEAFF. DNA for the CDR3: TGTGCCAGCAGTGCCCGACAGATGAACACTGAAGCTTTCTTT.

The V call is TRBV28, the J call TRBJ2-7; 8 bases are a match to TRBD2. Per germline, CDR1 MDHEN and CDR2 SYDVKM. The CDR3 extends over 15 amino acids. V gave up 5 bases and J gave up 5 bases; unmatched junction bases: 11. CDR3 bases: TGTGCCAGCAGTCCCCGACTAGCGAGAAGTAACGAGCAGTACTTC. Protein: CASSPRLARSNEQYF.

This clone was observed a handful of times. This sequence joins TRBV29-1 and TRBJ1-2, with D maybe TRBD1 (5 bases). The CDR3 is made up of 14 amino acids. Trimming cost V 6 bases and J 6 bases, with 20 bases left between them. Germline V gene lookup returns CDR1 SQVTM and CDR2 ANQGSEA. Here the CDR3 reads CSVRTVRDPHGYTF. The CDR3 DNA follows: TGCAGCGTCCGAACGGTCAGGGATCCACATGGCTACACCTTC.

The chain couples TRBV7-2 to TRBJ1-1, with a possible D match to TRBD1 (5 bases). Trimming left V 5 bases short and J 7 bases short, with 17 bases between. This CDR3 is built from 14 residues. Germline CDR1 SGHTA, CDR2 FQGNSA. The CDR3 coding sequence is TGTGCCAGCAGCCCTCAAGGGTTGGGGGGTGAAGCTTTCTTT. The encoded protein is CASSPQGLGGEAFF. Variable domain in full (rest from reference TRBV7-2 and TRBJ1-1): GAGVSQSPSNKVTEKGKDVELRCDPISGHTALYWYRQSLGQGLEFLIYFQGNSAPDKSGLPSDRFSAERTGGSVSTLTIQRTQQEDSAVYLCASSPQGLGGEAFFGQGTRLTVV.

This clone was seen a handful of times. This chain connects TRBV7-9 to TRBJ1-3, with D maybe TRBD1 (5 bases). CDR1 and CDR2 from the germline V gene are SEHNR and FQNEAQ (reference sequence). The CDR3 is 15 amino acids. Trimming shortened V by 5 bases and J by 0 bases, and 11 bases separated the two germline ends. This chain's CDR3 is CASSAQVSSGNTIYF. CDR3 bases: TGTGCCAGCAGCGCACAGGTTAGCTCTGGAAACACCATATATTTT.

This clone occurred a few times. Other DNA sequences in this sample translate to the same CDR3. This chain links TRBV11-2 with TRBJ1-3; tentative D call: TRBD1 (5 bases). Trimming left V 5 bases short and J 2 bases short, with 16 bases between. The CDR3 is 16 residues long. Looked up from germline, CDR1 is SGHAT and CDR2 is FQNNGV. This chain's CDR3 is CASSQEGGAAGNTIYF. The CDR3 coding sequence is TGTGCCAGCAGCCAGGAGGGAGGGGCGGCTGGAAACACCATATATTTT.

V usage is TRBV27 and J usage is TRBJ1-1, with D perhaps TRBD1 (6 bases). Germline values: CDR1 MNHEY, CDR2 SMNVEV (reference sequence). The CDR3 is 15 residues long. Trimming cost V 6 bases and J 0 bases, with 14 bases left between them. CDR3 residues: CASSLHRDLNTEAFF. The CDR3 nucleotides read TGTGCCAGCAGCTTACACAGGGATCTGAACACTGAAGCTTTCTTT.

The chain recombines TRBV7-9 with TRBJ2-2; a weak D match, TRBD2 (5 bases). The CDR3 spans 18 residues. Trimming shortened V by 0 bases and J by 0 bases, and 14 bases separated the two germline ends. Germline V gene data show CDR1 as SEHNR and CDR2 as FQNEAQ (reference sequence). DNA of the CDR3: TGTGCCAGCAGCTTAGCAACTTACCGGGATCCGAACACCGGGGAGCTGTTTTTT. It encodes CASSLATYRDPNTGELFF.

This clone appeared a single time. The rearrangement joins TRBV4-3 to TRBJ1-5; D may be TRBD1 (6 bases). Germline V gene sequence: CDR1 LGHNA, CDR2 YSLEER. With 5 bases removed from V and 2 bases from J, the gap between germline ends came to 10 bases. This CDR3 spans 14 amino acids. DNA for the CDR3: TGCGCCAGCAGCGAGACAGGAGGCAATCAGCCCCAGCATTTT. Protein: CASSETGGNQPQHF.

This chain joins TRBV27 and TRBJ2-1; 7 nucleotides match TRBD1. The CDR3 length is 14 residues. Germline V gene sequence: CDR1 MNHEY, CDR2 SMNVEV (reference sequence). V lost 7 bases and J lost 5; bases outside the gene matches: 8. CDR3 nucleotide sequence: TGTGCCAGCAAACCGGACAGGCTAAACAATGAGCAGTTCTTC. Encoded protein: CASKPDRLNNEQFF.

The genes are TRBV7-2 and TRBJ2-2; 8 bases map to TRBD2. Germline CDR1 is SGHTA and CDR2 is FQGNSA. V gave up 2 bases and J gave up 6 bases; unmatched junction bases: 2. This CDR3 spans 14 amino acids. CDR3 sequence reads: CASSLSLAAGELFF. The CDR3 nucleotides are TGTGCCAGCAGCTTATCACTAGCGGCCGGGGAGCTGTTTTTT.

V gene TRBV28 combines with J gene TRBJ1-1; a weak D match, TRBD1 (6 bases). There are 16 residues in the CDR3. The V end lost 5 bases, the J end lost 4 bases, and 20 bases lay between the germline ends. Germline assignment: CDR1 MDHEN and CDR2 SYDVKM. The CDR3 DNA sequence: TGTGCCAGCAGTCCTCCCGGACAGCCAGAGAGCACTGAAGCTTTCTTT. Translated, it gives CASSPPGQPESTEAFF.

This chain links TRBV25-1 with TRBJ1-5; 9 positions agree with TRBD1. The length of the CDR3 is 17 residues. In germline, CDR1 is MGHDK, CDR2 SYGVNS. Losses at the gene ends were 1 base for V and 2 bases for J; bases not matched to a gene: 6. The CDR3 protein is CASSESGGQGGNQPQHF. For the CDR3, the DNA is TGTGCCAGCAGTGAATCTGGGGGACAGGGTGGCAATCAGCCCCAGCATTTT.

The gene calls are TRBV5-1 and TRBJ2-1; 7 nucleotides line up with TRBD2. V trimming: 0 bases; J trimming: 6 bases; junction bases outside the gene matches: 6. Germline V gene data show CDR1 as SGHRS and CDR2 as YFSETQ. The CDR3 covers 15 residues. The chain's CDR3 is CASSLGLAEINEQFF. The CDR3 DNA sequence: TGCGCCAGCAGCTTGGGGCTAGCGGAAATCAATGAGCAGTTCTTC.

The chain has TRBV2 and TRBJ1-1; D unresolved. V lost 4 bases to trimming and J lost 1 base, with 7 bases between them. Looked up from germline, CDR1 is SNHLY and CDR2 is FYNNEI. The CDR3 is made up of 13 amino acids. The CDR3 protein is CASSGARNTEAFF. CDR3 coding DNA: TGTGCCAGCAGTGGGGCGCGGAACACTGAAGCTTTCTTT.

The chain employs TRBV27 and TRBJ2-2, with D maybe TRBD2 (6 bases). CDR1 and CDR2 (germline): MNHEY, SMNVEV (reference sequence). Trimming cost V 5 bases and J 1 base, with 17 bases left between them. The CDR3 is 17 residues long. The CDR3 DNA is TGTGCCAGCAGTCCCCGATTTGGGACTTTGAACACCGGGGAGCTGTTTTTT. Translated, it gives CASSPRFGTLNTGELFF.

The chain recombines TRBV7-6 with TRBJ2-2, with a weak D call TRBD2 (6 bases). There are 16 residues in the CDR3. Germline values: CDR1 SGHVS, CDR2 FNYEAQ. The V and J ends lost 1 base and 4 bases respectively, with 13 bases between them. The CDR3 DNA follows: TGTGCCAGCAGCTTAGAGGGCGGGATGGGCACCGGGGAGCTGTTTTTT. Translating gives CASSLEGGMGTGELFF.

The chain carries TRBV19 and TRBJ2-7; 8 bases fit TRBD2. V lost 1 base to trimming and J lost 2 bases; unmatched junction nucleotides: 1. The length of the CDR3 is 14 residues. Germline lookup yields CDR1 LNHDA and CDR2 SQIVND (reference sequence). This chain's CDR3 is CASSIGSGAYEQYF. The CDR3 coding sequence is TGTGCCAGTAGTATAGGTAGCGGGGCCTACGAGCAGTACTTC.

In its sample, this clone was seen once. The junction shows a germline mismatch at one end, possibly a read error. This sequence joins TRBV30 and TRBJ2-5, with TRBD2 as a possible D gene (5 bases). CDR3 length equals 16 residues. Germline V gene data show CDR1 as GTSNPN and CDR2 as SVGIG (reference sequence). The CDR3 region has the DNA TGTGCCTGGAGTGTAAGTCCAAACCTTGCAGCGGAGATCCAGTACTTC. Translated, it gives CAWSVSPNLAAEIQYF.

The chain recombines TRBV11-2 with TRBJ2-7, with 8 bases aligning to TRBD1. Trimming cost V 5 bases and J 4 bases; bases outside gene matches: 10. The CDR3 extends over 15 amino acids. Germline CDR1 reads SGHAT; CDR2 reads FQNNGV. The CDR3 protein is CASSAGTGLRYEQYF. The CDR3 coding sequence is TGTGCCAGCAGCGCCGGGACAGGCCTCAGGTACGAGCAGTACTTC.

The genes are TRBV5-4 and TRBJ1-1; maybe TRBD1 (5 bases). The V and J ends lost 4 bases and 8 bases respectively, with 15 bases between them. Germline V CDR1 and CDR2: SGHNT, YYREEE (reference sequence). The CDR3 has 13 amino acids. The DNA for the CDR3 is TGTGCCAGCAGCCCCCGGGGGGGTTCCGAAGCTTTCTTT. Its protein product is CASSPRGGSEAFF.